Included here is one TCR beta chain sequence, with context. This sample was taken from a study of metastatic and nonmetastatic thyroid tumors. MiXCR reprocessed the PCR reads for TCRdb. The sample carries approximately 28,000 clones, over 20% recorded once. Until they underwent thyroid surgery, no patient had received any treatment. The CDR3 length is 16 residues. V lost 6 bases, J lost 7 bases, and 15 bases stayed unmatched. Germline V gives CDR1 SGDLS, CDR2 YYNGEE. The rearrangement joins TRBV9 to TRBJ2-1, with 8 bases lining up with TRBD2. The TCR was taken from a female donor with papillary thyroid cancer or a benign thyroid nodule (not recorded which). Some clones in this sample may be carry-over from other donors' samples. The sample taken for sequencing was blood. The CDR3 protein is CASNALGAGVVNEQFF. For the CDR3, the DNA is TGTGCCAGCAACGCCCTCGGAGCGGGAGTAGTGAATGAGCAGTTCTTC.